This entry lists 3 T cell receptor beta chains sequenced from one sample in a study of graft-versus-host responses after intestinal transplantation. Using immunoSEQ multiplex PCR, the repertoire was profiled, and TCRdb retains in-frame clones only, with some absent. This table holds about 36,000 clones, roughly 95% found once. Antigen specificity for these receptors is unknown. Sequences were derived from unstimulated CD4+ T cells sorted from spleen or lymph node cells, sampled before transplant. These receptors all stem from a human donor who was the organ donor for an intestinal transplant.

The chain links TRBV27 to TRBJ2-3; D is ambiguous. Germline lookup yields CDR1 MNHEY and CDR2 SMNVEV (reference sequence). Trimming pared 6 bases from V and 1 base from J, leaving 8 bases between. The CDR3 has 13 residues. The CDR3 loop reads CASRTRRTDTQYF. In DNA, the CDR3 is TGTGCCAGCAGAACCCGCCGCACAGATACGCAGTATTTT.

V gene TRBV5-1 combines with J gene TRBJ2-5, with D possibly called TRBD1 or TRBD2 (5 bases each). CDR1 SGHRS and CDR2 YFSETQ come from the germline V gene. This CDR3 spans 17 amino acids. Trimming shortened V by 7 bases and J by 3 bases, and 25 bases separated the two germline ends. The DNA of the CDR3 is TGCGCCAGCTTCAGAGGGGCCGGCAAGAAACACGAAGAGACCCAGTACTTC. As protein: CASFRGAGKKHEETQYF.

V is TRBV6-1 and J is TRBJ2-3; the D is unclear. The germline CDR1 and CDR2 sequences are MNHNS and SASEGT. The CDR3 loop spans 13 amino acids. V was shortened by 4 bases and J by 2 bases, with 7 bases between the two germline ends. CDR3 sequence reads: CASSGSLTDTQYF. The DNA for the CDR3 is TGTGCCAGCAGTGGGAGTCTCACAGATACGCAGTATTTT.